What follows describes a single T cell receptor beta chain. Its antigen is currently unknown. The junction does not match germline at one end; this may be a read error. The same CDR3 can be traced to other DNA sequences in this sample. Vbeta (60) and Jbeta (13) primers were used in the PCR. Sequencing was performed with immunoSEQ multiplex PCR; in TCRdb, only in-frame clones are kept and a portion is missing. The repertoire includes 200,000 or so clones, 80% to 85% of them detected once, and approximately 2% sits in the top ten. The data are from a study of cytomegalovirus exposure and HLA in healthy donors. Whole-study results and caveats: The study reported that TCR beta sequences accurately predicted HLA-A and HLA-B alleles in most subjects.

Germline V gene lookup returns CDR1 GTSNPN and CDR2 SVGIG (reference sequence). The CDR3 has 16 residues. The sample consisted of PBMCs. V usage is TRBV30 and J usage is TRBJ1-6, with 7 bases lining up with TRBD1. The receptor was isolated from a woman between 18 and 29 years old in good health and CMV-seropositive. The CDR3 is CAWIESWDSYNSPLHF. The CDR3, as DNA: TGTGCCTGGATAGAGTCTTGGGACAGCTATAACTCACCCCTCCACTTT.